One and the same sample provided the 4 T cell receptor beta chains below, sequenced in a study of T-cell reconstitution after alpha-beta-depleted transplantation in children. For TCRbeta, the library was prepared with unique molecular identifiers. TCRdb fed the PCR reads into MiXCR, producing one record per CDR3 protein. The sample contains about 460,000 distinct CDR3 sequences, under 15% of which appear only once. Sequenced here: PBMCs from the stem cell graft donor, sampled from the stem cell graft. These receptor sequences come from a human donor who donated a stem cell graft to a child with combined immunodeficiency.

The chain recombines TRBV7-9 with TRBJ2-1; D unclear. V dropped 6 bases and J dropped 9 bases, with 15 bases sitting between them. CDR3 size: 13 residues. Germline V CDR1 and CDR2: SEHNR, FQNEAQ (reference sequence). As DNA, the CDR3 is TGTGCCAGCAGACCAACAGCCTCGGGTGAGCAGTTCTTC. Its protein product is CASRPTASGEQFF. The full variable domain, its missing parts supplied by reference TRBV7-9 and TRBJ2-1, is DTGVSQNPRHKITKRGQNVTFRCDPISEHNRLYWYRQTLGQGPEFLTYFQNEAQLEKSRLLSDRFSAERPKGSFSTLEIQRTEQGDSAMYLCASRPTASGEQFFGPGTRLTVL.

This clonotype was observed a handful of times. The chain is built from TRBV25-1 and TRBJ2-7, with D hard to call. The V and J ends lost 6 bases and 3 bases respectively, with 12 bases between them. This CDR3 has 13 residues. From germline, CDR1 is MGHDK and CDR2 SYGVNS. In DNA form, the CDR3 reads TGTGCCAGCAGCCCCTACGGTGGCTACGAGCAGTACTTC. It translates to CASSPYGGYEQYF.

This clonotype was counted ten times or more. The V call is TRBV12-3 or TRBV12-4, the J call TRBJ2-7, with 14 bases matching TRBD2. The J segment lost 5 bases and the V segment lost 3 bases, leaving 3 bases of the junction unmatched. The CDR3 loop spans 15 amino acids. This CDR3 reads CASSFGTSGSNEQYF. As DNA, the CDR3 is TGTGCCAGCAGTTTCGGGACTAGCGGGAGTAACGAGCAGTACTTC.

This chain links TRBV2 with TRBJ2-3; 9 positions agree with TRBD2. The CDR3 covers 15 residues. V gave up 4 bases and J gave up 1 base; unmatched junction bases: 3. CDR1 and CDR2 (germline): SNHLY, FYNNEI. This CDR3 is CASSVIAGGTDTQYF. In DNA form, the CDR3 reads TGTGCCAGCAGTGTGATAGCGGGGGGCACAGATACGCAGTATTTT.